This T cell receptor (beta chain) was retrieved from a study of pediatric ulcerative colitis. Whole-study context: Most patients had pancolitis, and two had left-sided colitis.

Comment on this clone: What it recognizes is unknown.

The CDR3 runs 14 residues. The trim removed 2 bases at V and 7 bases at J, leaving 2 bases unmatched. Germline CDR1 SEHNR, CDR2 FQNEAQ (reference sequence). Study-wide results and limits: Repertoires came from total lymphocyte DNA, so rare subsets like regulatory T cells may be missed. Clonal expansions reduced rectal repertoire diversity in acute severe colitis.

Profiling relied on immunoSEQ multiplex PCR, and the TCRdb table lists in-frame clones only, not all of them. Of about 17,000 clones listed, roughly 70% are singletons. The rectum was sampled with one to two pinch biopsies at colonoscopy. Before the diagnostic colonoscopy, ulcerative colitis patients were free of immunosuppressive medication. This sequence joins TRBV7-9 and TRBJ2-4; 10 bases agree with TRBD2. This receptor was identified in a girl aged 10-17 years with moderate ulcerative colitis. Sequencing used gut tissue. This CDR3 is CASSLTSGDNIQYF. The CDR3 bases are TGTGCCAGCAGCTTAACTAGCGGGGATAACATTCAGTACTTC.